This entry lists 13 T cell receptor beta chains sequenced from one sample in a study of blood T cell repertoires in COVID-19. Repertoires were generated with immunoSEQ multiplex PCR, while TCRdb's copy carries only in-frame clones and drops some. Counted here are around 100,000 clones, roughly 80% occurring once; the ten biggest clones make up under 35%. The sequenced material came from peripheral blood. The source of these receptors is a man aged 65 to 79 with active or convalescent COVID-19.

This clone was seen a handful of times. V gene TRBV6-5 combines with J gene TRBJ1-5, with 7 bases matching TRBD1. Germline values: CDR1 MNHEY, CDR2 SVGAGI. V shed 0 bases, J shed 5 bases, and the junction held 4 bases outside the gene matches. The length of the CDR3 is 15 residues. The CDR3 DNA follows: TGTGCCAGCAGTTACTCGCGACAGGGACATCAGCCCCAGCATTTT. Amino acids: CASSYSRQGHQPQHF.

Here the CDR3 reads CASSQARGSNTGELFF. The CDR3 nucleotides read TGTGCCAGCAGCCAAGCGCGGGGGTCGAACACCGGGGAGCTGTTTTTT. The chain carries TRBV6-2 or TRBV6-3 and TRBJ2-2, with 7 nucleotides matching TRBD2. J was trimmed by 0 bases and V by 6 bases; bases with no gene match: 7. Germline CDR1 reads MNHEY; CDR2 reads SVGEGT. The CDR3 covers 16 residues.

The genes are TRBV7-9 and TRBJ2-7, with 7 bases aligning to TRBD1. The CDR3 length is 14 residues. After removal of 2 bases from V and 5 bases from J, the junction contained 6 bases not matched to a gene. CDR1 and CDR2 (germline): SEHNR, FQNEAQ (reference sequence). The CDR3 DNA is TGTGCCAGCAGCTTACCGACAGGGTGGAACGAGCAGTACTTC. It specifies CASSLPTGWNEQYF.

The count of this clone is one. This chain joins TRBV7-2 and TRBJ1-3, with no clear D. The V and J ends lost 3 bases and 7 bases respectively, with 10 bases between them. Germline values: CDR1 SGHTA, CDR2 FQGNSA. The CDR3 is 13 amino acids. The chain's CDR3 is CASSLEGRNTIYF. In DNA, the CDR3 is TGTGCCAGCAGCTTGGAGGGAAGGAACACCATATATTTT. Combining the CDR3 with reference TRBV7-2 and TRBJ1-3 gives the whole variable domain GAGVSQSPSNKVTEKGKDVELRCDPISGHTALYWYRQSLGQGLEFLIYFQGNSAPDKSGLPSDRFSAERTGGSVSTLTIQRTQQEDSAVYLCASSLEGRNTIYFGEGSWLTVV.

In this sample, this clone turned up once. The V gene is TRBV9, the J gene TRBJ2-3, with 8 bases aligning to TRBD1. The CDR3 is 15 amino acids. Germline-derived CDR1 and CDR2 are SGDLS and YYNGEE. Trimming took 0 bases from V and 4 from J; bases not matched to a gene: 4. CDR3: CASSVEGQESDTQYF. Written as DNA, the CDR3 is TGTGCCAGCAGCGTAGAGGGACAGGAGTCAGATACGCAGTATTTT.

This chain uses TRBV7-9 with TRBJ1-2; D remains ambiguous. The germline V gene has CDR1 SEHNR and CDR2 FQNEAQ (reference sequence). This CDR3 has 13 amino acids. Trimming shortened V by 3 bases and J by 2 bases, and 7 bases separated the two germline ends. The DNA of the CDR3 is TGTGCCAGCAGCTTGTCTTTCAACTATGGCTACACCTTC. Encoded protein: CASSLSFNYGYTF.

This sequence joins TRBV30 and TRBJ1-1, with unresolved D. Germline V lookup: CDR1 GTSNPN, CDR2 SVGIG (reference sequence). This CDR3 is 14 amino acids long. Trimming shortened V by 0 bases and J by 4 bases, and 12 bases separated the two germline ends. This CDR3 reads CAWSVIQGGTEAFF. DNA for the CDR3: TGTGCCTGGAGTGTCATACAAGGAGGCACTGAAGCTTTCTTT. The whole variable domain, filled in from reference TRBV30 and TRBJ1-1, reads SQTIHQWPATLVQPVGSPLSLECTVEGTSNPNLYWYRQAAGRGLQLLFYSVGIGQISSEVPQNLSASRPQDRQFILSSKKLLLSDSGFYLCAWSVIQGGTEAFFGQGTRLTVV.

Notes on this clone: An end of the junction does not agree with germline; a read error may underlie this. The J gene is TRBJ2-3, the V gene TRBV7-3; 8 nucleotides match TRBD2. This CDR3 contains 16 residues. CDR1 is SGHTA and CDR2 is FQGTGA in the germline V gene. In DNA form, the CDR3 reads TGTGCCAGCAGCCTAACTAGCGGATCTAGCACAGATACGCAGTATTTT. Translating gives CASSLTSGSSTDTQYF. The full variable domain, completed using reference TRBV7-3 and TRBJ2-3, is GAGVSQTPSNKVTEKGKYVELRCDPISGHTALYWYRQSLGQGPEFLIYFQGTGAADDSGLPNDRFFAVRPEGSVSTLKIQRTERGDSAVYLCASSLTSGSSTDTQYFGPGTRLTVL.

The CDR3 region has the DNA TGTGCCAGCAGCTCCTCGAGGGCCGTCGGGGAGCTGTTTTTT. It specifies CASSSSRAVGELFF. The chain couples TRBV11-1 to TRBJ2-2; perhaps TRBD2 as D (5 bases). This CDR3 is built from 14 residues. The germline gives CDR1 SGHAT, CDR2 FQDESV (reference sequence). V lost 4 bases and J lost 7, with 13 bases in between.

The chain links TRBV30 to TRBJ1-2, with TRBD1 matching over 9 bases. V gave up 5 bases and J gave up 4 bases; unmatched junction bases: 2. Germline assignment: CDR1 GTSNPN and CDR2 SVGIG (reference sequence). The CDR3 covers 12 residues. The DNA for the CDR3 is TGTGCCTGGGCACAGGGGGCCTATGGCTACACCTTC. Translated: CAWAQGAYGYTF.

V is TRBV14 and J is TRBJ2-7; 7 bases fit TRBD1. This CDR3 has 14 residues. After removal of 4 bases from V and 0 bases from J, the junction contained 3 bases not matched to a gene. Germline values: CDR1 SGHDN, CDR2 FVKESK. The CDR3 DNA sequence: TGTGCCAGCAGCCGGGACAGTTCCTCCTACGAGCAGTACTTC. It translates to CASSRDSSSYEQYF.

CDR3 coding DNA: TGTGCCAGCTCACCCGGACAGGGGTTAGGCTATGGCTACACCTTC. It translates to CASSPGQGLGYGYTF. The chain links TRBV18 to TRBJ1-2, with 9 positions matching TRBD1. The CDR3 extends over 15 amino acids. Germline loops: CDR1 KGHSH, CDR2 LQKENI. V gave up 3 bases and J gave up 4 bases; unmatched junction bases: 6.

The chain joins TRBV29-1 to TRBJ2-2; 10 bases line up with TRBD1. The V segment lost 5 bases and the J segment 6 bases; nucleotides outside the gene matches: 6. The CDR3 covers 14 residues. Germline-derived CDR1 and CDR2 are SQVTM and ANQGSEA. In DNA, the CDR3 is TGCAGCGTTCAGGGACAGGGGAGGTCCGGGGAGCTGTTTTTT. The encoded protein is CSVQGQGRSGELFF.